This T cell receptor (beta chain) appears in the sequencing data of a study of blood T cell repertoires in COVID-19. This CDR3 has 15 residues. Germline CDR1 reads SGHNT; CDR2 reads YYREEE (reference sequence). With 3 bases removed from V and 5 bases from J, the gap between germline ends came to 17 bases. Some clones are missing from TCRdb's copy, which holds only in-frame ones; the method was immunoSEQ multiplex PCR. The data hold a few hundred thousand clones, with about 86% observed a single time. The clonotype comes from a middle-aged woman with acute COVID-19. The rearrangement joins TRBV5-4 to TRBJ1-1, with D hard to call. Sequencing was performed on PBMCs or T cells enriched from blood (not recorded which). The CDR3 bases are TGTGCCAGCAGCTGGATCCACCGGGATGCTACTGAAGCTTTCTTT. As protein: CASSWIHRDATEAFF.